This TCR beta chain was captured by sequencing in a study of CD8 T cells in Susac syndrome (dated by TCRdb to about 2019). At the level of the whole study: The study used repertoire sequencing to test whether antigen drove CD8+ T cell activation and differentiation in Susac syndrome. Findings and caveats that apply to the study as a whole: The number of individuals in the TCR sequencing and HLA analysis was recognized as being relatively small.

The CDR3 starts with the cysteine, ends with the phenylalanine, and has 18 residues. The entry retains the CDR3 DNA only, 54 bases that are in frame from base 1. The germline V gene supplies CDR1 MGHRA and CDR2 YSYEKL. V loses 0 bases of germline sequence and J loses 6 bases, and the interval between the two ends is 22 bases. With respect to this clonotype: The antigen this receptor binds is unknown. No qualities accompany the bases; no much larger clone lies one base away.

RNA was extracted using the RNeasy kit, and about 0.45 to 1 ug of the RNA was reverse transcribed with random hexamers. The immunoSEQ multiplex PCR assay, which covers 54 Vbeta and 13 Jbeta segments, was used to amplify TCR beta CDR3 regions. To correct PCR amplification bias, a synthetic template baseline was used for both primer optimization and computational correction. From the authors' description of their analysis: Reads were annotated to V, D and J genes according to IMGT and were analyzed with immunoSEQ Analyzer, with only productive sequences retained. Clonality was calculated as one minus the Shannon entropy normalized by log2 of the number of productive unique sequences. For each patient and control, public and private clones were evaluated among the 100 most prevalent clones. A clone was defined as Susac-specific if it was absent from the healthy and MS cohorts, from over 1,000 published viral clones and from other ImmuneACCESS disease sequences. Using fastp at Q25 and MiXCR, TCRdb reprocessed the public reads and kept productive beta chains. For every CDR3 protein sequence, its rows merge into one entry that carries the most common genes and DNA. Here the V and J calls rest on TCRdb's processing, not on the authors' analysis. The sample table records approximately 230,000 distinct CDR3 sequences; about 94% of these occur just once. The biggest ten clones account for around 0.067% of the sample.

Peripheral blood CD8+ and CD4+ T cells from healthy donors, Susac syndrome patients and multiple sclerosis patients were profiled by high-throughput TCR beta sequencing. Treatment-naive patients with stable or active relapsing-remitting disease fulfilling revised McDonald criteria were used as multiple sclerosis controls. Bulk CD8+ and CD4+ T cells were purified by magnetic negative isolation, whereas CD8+ TEMRA cells were enriched by FACS. Blood was collected in EDTA tubes and processed within 24 hours, with PBMCs isolated through density gradient centrifugation. PBMCs intended for TCR sequencing were cryopreserved in liquid nitrogen and thawed later in a water bath at 37 degrees C. The sorted or isolated CD4+, CD8+ and CD8+ TEMRA cells reached a purity of at least 90%.

Sequencing input: CD4+ T cells from PBMCs. This receptor chain uses TRBV4-1 and TRBJ2-3; TRBD1 is perhaps the D gene, given 5 matching bases. The source is a human donor with multiple sclerosis. The DNA sequence is given as TGCGCCAGCAGCCAAGACCTTGCCGCCCAGGGAATTGGGGATACGCAGTATTTT. This sequence encodes CASSQDLAAQGIGDTQYF.